These T cell receptor beta chains were read from a single sample in a study of blood T cell repertoires in COVID-19. Profiled with immunoSEQ multiplex PCR; TCRdb holds only in-frame clones, not every one. The sample has 300,000 to 350,000 clones; roughly 90% are singletons. The material sequenced was peripheral blood. Receptors originate from a woman aged 25 to 45 with COVID-19, enrolled during active disease. CDR3s include the opening cysteine and the closing phenylalanine or tryptophan. D genes are given only for firm matches. Rows may omit the clone size; those that give it use once, few, many or a size class.

-,TRBV6-2/TRBV6-3,-,TRBJ2-7,CASSFGGYEQYF,TGTGCCAGCAGTTTCGGCGGCTACGAGCAGTACTTC
once,TRBV28,-,TRBJ2-4,CASSAQGVGTKNIQYF,TGTGCCAGCAGTGCACAGGGCGTGGGGACCAAAAACATTCAGTACTTC
few,TRBV3-1/TRBV3-2,-,TRBJ2-1,CASSQDPRFEQFF,TGTGCCAGCAGCCAAGACCCTAGATTCGAGCAGTTCTTC
-,TRBV5-4,-,TRBJ1-2,CASSLEGRIQAYGYTF,TGTGCCAGCAGCTTGGAGGGCCGGATACAGGCCTATGGCTACACCTTC
-,TRBV11-2,-,TRBJ2-3,CASSLGQITDTQYF,TGTGCCAGCAGCTTAGGCCAGATCACAGATACGCAGTATTTT
-,TRBV18,-,TRBJ1-5,CASSPPTGGNQPQHF,TGTGCCAGCTCACCACCAACAGGAGGCAATCAGCCCCAGCATTTT
-,TRBV14,TRBD1,TRBJ2-2,CASSPGQVYTGELFF,TGTGCCAGCAGCCCTGGACAGGTGTACACCGGGGAGCTGTTTTTT
-,TRBV19,-,TRBJ1-6,CASSIQAGLTNSPLHF,TGTGCCAGTAGTATTCAGGCCGGACTGACTAATTCACCCCTCCACTTT
once,TRBV6-5,-,TRBJ1-2,CASIKTDANYGYTF,TGTGCCAGCATTAAGACAGATGCTAACTATGGCTACACCTTC
-,TRBV29-1,TRBD1,TRBJ2-7,CSVGLGTVVYEQYF,TGCAGCGTTGGATTAGGGACAGTCGTATACGAGCAGTACTTC
-,TRBV28,TRBD1,TRBJ1-1,CASSRRDRVNTEAFF,TGTGCCAGCAGTCGGCGGGACAGAGTGAACACTGAAGCTTTCTTT
-,TRBV19,TRBD1,TRBJ2-5,CASTRNGQGGRETQYF,TGTGCCAGTACCCGGAACGGACAGGGAGGTCGGGAGACCCAGTACTTC
-,TRBV28,TRBD2,TRBJ2-2,CASSLLRTSGRAGTGELFF,TGTGCCAGCTCTTTACTCCGGACTAGCGGGAGGGCAGGCACCGGGGAGCTGTTTTTT
-,TRBV29-1,TRBD1,TRBJ1-1,CSVSYGTDHEAFF,TGCAGCGTTTCGTACGGGACAGACCATGAAGCTTTCTTT
-,TRBV29-1,-,TRBJ2-5,CSARPTGHETQYF,TGCAGCGCGCGCCCTACAGGGCACGAGACCCAGTACTTC
-,TRBV10-3,TRBD1,TRBJ1-3,CAISESQGAGGNTIYF,TGTGCCATCAGTGAGTCTCAGGGGGCGGGTGGAAACACCATATATTTT
-,TRBV2,TRBD1,TRBJ2-5,CASGPQGSDQETQYF,TGTGCCAGCGGCCCACAGGGGTCCGACCAAGAGACCCAGTACTTC
-,TRBV11-2,TRBD2,TRBJ2-1,CASSLSSLAGYNEQFF,TGTGCCAGCAGCTTAAGTAGCCTAGCGGGATACAATGAGCAGTTCTTC
-,TRBV3-1/TRBV3-2,-,TRBJ1-3,CASSQSFSGNTIYF,TGTGCCAGCAGCCAGTCCTTCTCTGGAAACACCATATATTTT
-,TRBV2,-,TRBJ2-2,CASSLAARHTGELFF,TGTGCCAGCAGTTTAGCGGCCCGACACACCGGGGAGCTGTTTTTT
-,TRBV4-2,-,TRBJ1-2,CASSQDQRAGDYGYTF,TGTGCCAGCAGCCAAGACCAACGGGCAGGGGACTATGGCTACACCTTC
once,TRBV28,-,TRBJ1-5,CASSLRGTNQPQHF,TGTGCCAGCAGTTTAAGGGGGACCAATCAGCCCCAGCATTTT
-,TRBV3-1/TRBV3-2,TRBD2,TRBJ2-5,CASSPSLGGYQETQYF,TGTGCCAGCAGCCCGAGTTTGGGAGGGTACCAAGAGACCCAGTACTTC
-,TRBV3-1/TRBV3-2,-,TRBJ1-5,CASSQGRGGGQPQHF,TGTGCCAGCAGCCAAGGGCGTGGGGGGGGTCAGCCCCAGCATTTT
-,TRBV13,TRBD2,TRBJ2-7,CASSSLREASYEQYF,TGTGCCAGCAGCTCTCTACGGGAGGCCTCCTACGAGCAGTACTTC
-,TRBV7-8,-,TRBJ1-5,CASSLTHAEWSWQPQHF,TGTGCCAGCAGTTTAACCCATGCTGAGTGGAGCTGGCAGCCCCAGCATTTT
once,TRBV4-1,TRBD1,TRBJ1-5,CASSQGDRGHQPQHF,TGCGCCAGCAGCCAGGGCGACAGGGGCCATCAGCCCCAGCATTTT
-,TRBV30,-,TRBJ1-1,CAWSRETEAFF,TGTGCCTGGAGTCGGGAAACTGAAGCTTTCTTT
once,TRBV7-9,-,TRBJ2-1,CASNQGQSYNEQFF,TGTGCCAGCAATCAGGGGCAATCCTACAATGAGCAGTTCTTC
-,TRBV9,TRBD1,TRBJ2-7,CASSVGDSSYEQYF,TGTGCCAGCAGCGTAGGGGACAGCTCCTACGAGCAGTACTTC
few,TRBV5-5,TRBD1,TRBJ1-5,CASSLFDTGQVHF,TGTGCCAGCAGCTTGTTTGATACGGGACAGGTACATTTT
-,TRBV3-1/TRBV3-2,TRBD1,TRBJ1-5,CASSQGGQGSNQPQHF,TGTGCCAGCAGCCAAGGCGGACAGGGGAGCAATCAGCCCCAGCATTTT
-,TRBV2,-,TRBJ1-4,CASSGLAANEKLFF,TGTGCCAGTTCAGGGTTAGCGGCTAATGAAAAACTGTTTTTT
-,TRBV7-2,TRBD2,TRBJ2-7,CASSVGLAGGHEQYF,TGTGCCAGCAGCGTCGGACTAGCGGGAGGGCACGAGCAGTACTTC
once,TRBV6-5,-,TRBJ1-1,CASSYSGLERGTEAFF,TGTGCCAGCAGTTACTCAGGGCTTGAACGGGGCACTGAAGCTTTCTTT
-,TRBV7-8,-,TRBJ1-5,CASSPFRGGNQPQHF,TGTGCCAGCAGCCCCTTCAGGGGAGGCAATCAGCCCCAGCATTTT
-,TRBV6-2/TRBV6-3,TRBD2,TRBJ2-7,CASSPSGTLTHEQYF,TGTGCCAGCAGCCCTAGCGGGACTCTCACCCACGAGCAGTACTTC
-,TRBV10-2,TRBD2,TRBJ2-2,CASSLAGGYHTGELFF,TGCGCCAGCAGTCTAGCGGGAGGGTATCACACCGGGGAGCTGTTTTTT
-,TRBV6-6,TRBD2,TRBJ2-7,CASSVLAGGPYEQYF,TGTGCCAGCAGTGTATTAGCGGGAGGGCCTTACGAGCAGTACTTC
-,TRBV10-1,-,TRBJ1-3,CASSESGKGDGNTIYF,TGCGCCAGCAGTGAATCCGGGAAGGGAGACGGAAACACCATATATTTT
once,TRBV5-1,TRBD1,TRBJ1-1,CASSWDWDRADTEAFF,TGCGCCAGCAGCTGGGATTGGGACAGGGCGGACACTGAAGCTTTCTTT
-,TRBV27,-,TRBJ1-1,CASSLGQGNTEAFF,TGTGCCAGCAGTTTAGGCCAGGGGAACACTGAAGCTTTCTTT
-,TRBV4-2,TRBD2,TRBJ2-2,CASSQDASGFDTGELFF,TGTGCCAGCAGCCAAGATGCTAGCGGGTTCGACACCGGGGAGCTGTTTTTT
-,TRBV5-4,-,TRBJ2-2,CASSSGDAGELFF,TGTGCCAGCAGCTCAGGGGACGCCGGGGAGCTGTTTTTT
once,TRBV4-1,TRBD2,TRBJ2-3,CASSRRLAGGPEDTQYF,TGCGCCAGCAGCCGCAGACTAGCGGGAGGGCCGGAGGATACGCAGTATTTT
-,TRBV15,TRBD1,TRBJ1-4,CATSRRTGEPSEKLFF,TGTGCCACCAGCAGACGTACAGGGGAACCGTCTGAAAAACTGTTTTTT
few,TRBV11-2,TRBD1,TRBJ2-3,CASSPATGPPTGYF,TGTGCCAGCAGCCCTGCGACAGGGCCCCCAACGGGGTATTTT
-,TRBV2,-,TRBJ1-5,CASSERDLGLYSNQPQHF,TGTGCCAGCAGTGAAAGGGACTTGGGACTATATAGCAATCAGCCCCAGCATTTT
once,TRBV2,-,TRBJ1-4,CASSAAGRKEKLFF,TGTGCCAGCAGTGCGGCAGGGAGGAAAGAAAAACTGTTTTTT
-,TRBV27,-,TRBJ2-7,CASSLSGDYEQYF,TGTGCCAGCAGTTTATCCGGGGACTACGAGCAGTACTTC